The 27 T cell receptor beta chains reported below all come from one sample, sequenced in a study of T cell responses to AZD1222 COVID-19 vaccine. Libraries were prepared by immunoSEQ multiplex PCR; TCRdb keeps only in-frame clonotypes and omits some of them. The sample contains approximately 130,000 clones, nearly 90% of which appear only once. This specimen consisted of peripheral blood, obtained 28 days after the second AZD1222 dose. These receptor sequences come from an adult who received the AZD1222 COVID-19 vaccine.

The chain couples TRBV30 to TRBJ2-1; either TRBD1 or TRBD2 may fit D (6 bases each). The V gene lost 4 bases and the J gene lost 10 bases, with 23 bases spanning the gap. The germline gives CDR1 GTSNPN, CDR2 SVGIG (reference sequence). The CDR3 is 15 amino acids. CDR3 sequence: CAWNPLGGGFSEQFF. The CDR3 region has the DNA TGTGCCTGGAACCCCCTAGGGGGAGGATTTTCGGAGCAGTTCTTC.

CDR3 protein: CASGGGIGQPQHF. In DNA form, the CDR3 reads TGTGCCAGCGGGGGCGGGATCGGTCAGCCCCAGCATTTT. V and J are TRBV6-5 and TRBJ1-5; possible D gene TRBD1, 6 bases. Deletions cut 8 bases from V and 6 bases from J, with 14 bases between. Per the germline V gene, CDR1 is MNHEY and CDR2 is SVGAGI. This CDR3 contains 13 residues.

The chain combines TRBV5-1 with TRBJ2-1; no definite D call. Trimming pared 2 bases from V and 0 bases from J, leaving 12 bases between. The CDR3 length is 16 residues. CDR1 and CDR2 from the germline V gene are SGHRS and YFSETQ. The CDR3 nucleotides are TGCGCCAGCAGCTTTACACCCTCGAGCTCCTACAATGAGCAGTTCTTC. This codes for CASSFTPSSSYNEQFF.

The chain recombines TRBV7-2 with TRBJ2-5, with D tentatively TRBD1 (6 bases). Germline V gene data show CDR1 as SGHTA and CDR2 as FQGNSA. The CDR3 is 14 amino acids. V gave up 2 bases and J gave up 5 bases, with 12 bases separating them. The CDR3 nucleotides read TGTGCCAGCAGCTTACACTGGGGGCAGGAGACCCAGTACTTC. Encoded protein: CASSLHWGQETQYF.

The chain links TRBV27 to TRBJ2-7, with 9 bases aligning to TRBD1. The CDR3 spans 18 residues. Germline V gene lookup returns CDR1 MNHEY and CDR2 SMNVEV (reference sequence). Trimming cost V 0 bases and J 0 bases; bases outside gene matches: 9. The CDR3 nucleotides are TGTGCCAGCAGTTTATCGCAGGACAGGGGCTGGAGCTCCTACGAGCAGTACTTC. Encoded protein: CASSLSQDRGWSSYEQYF.

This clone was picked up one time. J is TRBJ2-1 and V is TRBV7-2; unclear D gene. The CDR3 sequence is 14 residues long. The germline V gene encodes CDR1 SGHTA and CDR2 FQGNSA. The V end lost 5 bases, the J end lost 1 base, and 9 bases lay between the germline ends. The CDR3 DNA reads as TGTGCCAGCAGCCGTGGCAAGTCCTACAATGAGCAGTTCTTC. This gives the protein CASSRGKSYNEQFF.

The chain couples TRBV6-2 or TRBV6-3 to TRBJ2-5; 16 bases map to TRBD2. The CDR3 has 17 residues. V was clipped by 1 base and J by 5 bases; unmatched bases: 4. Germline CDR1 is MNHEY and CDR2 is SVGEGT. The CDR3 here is CASSYLGLAGGHETQYF. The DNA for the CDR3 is TGTGCCAGCAGTTACTTGGGACTAGCGGGGGGGCACGAGACCCAGTACTTC.

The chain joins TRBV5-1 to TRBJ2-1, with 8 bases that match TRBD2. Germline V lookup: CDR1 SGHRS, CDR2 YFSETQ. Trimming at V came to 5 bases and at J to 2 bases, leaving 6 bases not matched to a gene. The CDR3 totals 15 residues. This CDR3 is CASRASGGPYNEQFF. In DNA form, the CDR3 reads TGCGCCAGCAGGGCGAGCGGGGGCCCCTACAATGAGCAGTTCTTC. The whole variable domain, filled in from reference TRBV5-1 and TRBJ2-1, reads KAGVTQTPRYLIKTRGQQVTLSCSPISGHRSVSWYQQTPGQGLQFLFEYFSETQRNKGNFPGRFSGRQFSNSRSEMNVSTLELGDSALYLCASRASGGPYNEQFFGPGTRLTVL.

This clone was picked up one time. CDR3 sequence: CSVDFGRRYNEQFF. The CDR3 DNA follows: TGCAGCGTTGATTTCGGGAGGCGGTACAATGAGCAGTTCTTC. V usage is TRBV29-1 and J usage is TRBJ2-1, with TRBD2 matching over 7 bases. The CDR3 has 14 residues. The germline CDR1 and CDR2 sequences are SQVTM and ANQGSEA. The V gene end was trimmed by 3 bases and the J gene end by 4 bases; junction bases not matched to a gene: 6.

CDR3 nucleotide sequence: TGCGCCAGCAGCTTAGGCCCCGGGGTATATGGATCACCCCTCCACTTT. This translates into CASSLGPGVYGSPLHF. The chain carries TRBV4-1 and TRBJ1-6; no firm D call. Germline V gene sequence: CDR1 MGHRA, CDR2 YSYEKL. V lost 5 bases to trimming and J lost 10 bases, with 21 bases between them. This CDR3 has 16 residues.

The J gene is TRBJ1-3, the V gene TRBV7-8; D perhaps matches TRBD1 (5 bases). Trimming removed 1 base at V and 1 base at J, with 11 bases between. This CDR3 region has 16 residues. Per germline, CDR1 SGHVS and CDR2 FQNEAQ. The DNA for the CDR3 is TGTGCCAGCAGCTTAGACTCCCGGGGGTCTGGAAACACCATATATTTT. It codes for CASSLDSRGSGNTIYF.

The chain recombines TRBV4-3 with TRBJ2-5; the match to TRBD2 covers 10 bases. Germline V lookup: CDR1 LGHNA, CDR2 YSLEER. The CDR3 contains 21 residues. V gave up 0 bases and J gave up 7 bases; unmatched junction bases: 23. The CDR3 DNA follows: TGCGCCAGCAGCCAAGATCACATCACCCAACATCGAGCGGGGGGGCAGGGGACCCAGTACTTC. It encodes CASSQDHITQHRAGGQGTQYF.

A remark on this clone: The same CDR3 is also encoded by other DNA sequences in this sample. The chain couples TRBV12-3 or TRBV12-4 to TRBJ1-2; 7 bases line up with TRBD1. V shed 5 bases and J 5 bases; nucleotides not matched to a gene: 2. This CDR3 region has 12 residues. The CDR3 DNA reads TGTGCCAGCAGTCGGGACAGTTATGGCTACACCTTC. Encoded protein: CASSRDSYGYTF.

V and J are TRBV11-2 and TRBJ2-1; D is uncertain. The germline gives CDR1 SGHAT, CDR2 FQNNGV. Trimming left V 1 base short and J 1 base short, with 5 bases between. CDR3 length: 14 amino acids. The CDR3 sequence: CASSLGRSYNEQFF. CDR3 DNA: TGTGCCAGCAGCTTAGGTCGGTCCTACAATGAGCAGTTCTTC.

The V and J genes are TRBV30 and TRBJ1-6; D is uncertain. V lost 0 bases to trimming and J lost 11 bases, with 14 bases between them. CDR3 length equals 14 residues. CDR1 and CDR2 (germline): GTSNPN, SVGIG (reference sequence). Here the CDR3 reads CAWSVTLFRPPLHF. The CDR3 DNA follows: TGTGCCTGGAGTGTAACGCTCTTTAGGCCACCCCTCCACTTT.

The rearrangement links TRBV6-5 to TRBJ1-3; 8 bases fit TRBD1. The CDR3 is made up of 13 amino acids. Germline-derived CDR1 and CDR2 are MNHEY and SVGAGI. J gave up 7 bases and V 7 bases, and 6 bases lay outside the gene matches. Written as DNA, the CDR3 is TGTGCCAGCACTGGGACAGGAGTCAACACCATATATTTT. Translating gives CASTGTGVNTIYF.

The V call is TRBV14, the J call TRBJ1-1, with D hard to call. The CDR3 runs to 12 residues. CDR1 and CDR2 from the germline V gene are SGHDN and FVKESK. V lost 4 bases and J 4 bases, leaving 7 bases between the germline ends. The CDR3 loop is CASSPYVTEAFF. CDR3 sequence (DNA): TGTGCCAGCAGCCCTTATGTCACTGAAGCTTTCTTT.

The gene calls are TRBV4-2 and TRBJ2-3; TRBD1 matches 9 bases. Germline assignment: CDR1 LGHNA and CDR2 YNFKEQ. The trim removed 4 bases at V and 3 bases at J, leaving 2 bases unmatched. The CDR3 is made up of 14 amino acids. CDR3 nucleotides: TGTGCCAGCAGCCCTGGACAGGGGACAGATACGCAGTATTTT. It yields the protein CASSPGQGTDTQYF.

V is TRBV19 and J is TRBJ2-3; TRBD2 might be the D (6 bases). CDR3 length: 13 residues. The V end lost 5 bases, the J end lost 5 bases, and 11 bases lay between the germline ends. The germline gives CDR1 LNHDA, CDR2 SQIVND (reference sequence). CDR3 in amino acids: CASSSWGVDTQYF. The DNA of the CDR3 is TGTGCCAGTAGTTCATGGGGGGTAGATACGCAGTATTTT.

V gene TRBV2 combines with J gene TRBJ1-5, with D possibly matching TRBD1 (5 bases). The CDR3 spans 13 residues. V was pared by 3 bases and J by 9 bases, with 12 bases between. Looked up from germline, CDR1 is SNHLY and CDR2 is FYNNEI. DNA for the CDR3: TGTGCCAGCAGTGACAGGGACCTGAGGCCCCAGCATTTT. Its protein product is CASSDRDLRPQHF.

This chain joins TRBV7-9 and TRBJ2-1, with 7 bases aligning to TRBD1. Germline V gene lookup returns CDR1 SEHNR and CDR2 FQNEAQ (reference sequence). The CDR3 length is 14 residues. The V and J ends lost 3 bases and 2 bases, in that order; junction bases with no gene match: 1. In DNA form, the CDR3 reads TGTGCCAGCAGCTTCGACAGGGCCTACAATGAGCAGTTCTTC. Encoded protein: CASSFDRAYNEQFF.

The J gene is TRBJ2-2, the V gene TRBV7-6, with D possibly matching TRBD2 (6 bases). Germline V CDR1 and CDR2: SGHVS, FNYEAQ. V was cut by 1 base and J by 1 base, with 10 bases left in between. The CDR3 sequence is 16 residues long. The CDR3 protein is CASSLGVSGNTGELFF. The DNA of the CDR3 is TGTGCCAGCAGCTTAGGAGTTAGCGGGAACACCGGGGAGCTGTTTTTT.

CDR3 coding DNA: TGTGCCAGCAGTTTTGGGGGTACCGTCTATGGCTACACCTTC. Its protein is CASSFGGTVYGYTF. The chain carries TRBV27 and TRBJ1-2; perhaps TRBD1 as D (5 bases). Trimming removed 3 bases from V and 4 bases from J, with 12 bases in between. Looked up from germline, CDR1 is MNHEY and CDR2 is SMNVEV (reference sequence). This CDR3 is 14 amino acids long.

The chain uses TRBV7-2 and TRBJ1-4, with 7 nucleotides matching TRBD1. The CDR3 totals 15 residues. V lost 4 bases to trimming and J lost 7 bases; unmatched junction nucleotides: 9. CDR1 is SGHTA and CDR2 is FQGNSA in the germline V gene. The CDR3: CASSYRDSLFEKLFF. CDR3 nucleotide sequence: TGTGCCAGCAGCTACCGGGACAGCCTTTTTGAAAAACTGTTTTTT.

CDR3 residues: CATSGEWSEKLFF. The CDR3 DNA is TGTGCCACGTCAGGGGAGTGGAGTGAAAAACTGTTTTTT. The chain employs TRBV15 and TRBJ1-4; D might be TRBD1 (6 bases). Germline V gene sequence: CDR1 LNHNV, CDR2 YYDKDF (reference sequence). This CDR3 spans 13 amino acids. Trimming left V 9 bases short and J 7 bases short, with 15 bases between.

The CDR3 nucleotides read TGTGCCAGCAGTTTCGGGACCTACGAGCAGTACTTC. Encoded protein: CASSFGTYEQYF. The rearrangement joins TRBV12-3 or TRBV12-4 to TRBJ2-7, with D maybe TRBD2 (5 bases). This CDR3 contains 12 residues. V lost 3 bases and J lost 2, with 5 bases in between.

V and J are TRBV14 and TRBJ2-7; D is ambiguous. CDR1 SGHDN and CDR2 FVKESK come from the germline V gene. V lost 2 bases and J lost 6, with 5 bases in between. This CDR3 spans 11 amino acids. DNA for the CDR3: TGTGCCAGCAGCCAAACGCGCGAGCAGTACTTC. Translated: CASSQTREQYF.